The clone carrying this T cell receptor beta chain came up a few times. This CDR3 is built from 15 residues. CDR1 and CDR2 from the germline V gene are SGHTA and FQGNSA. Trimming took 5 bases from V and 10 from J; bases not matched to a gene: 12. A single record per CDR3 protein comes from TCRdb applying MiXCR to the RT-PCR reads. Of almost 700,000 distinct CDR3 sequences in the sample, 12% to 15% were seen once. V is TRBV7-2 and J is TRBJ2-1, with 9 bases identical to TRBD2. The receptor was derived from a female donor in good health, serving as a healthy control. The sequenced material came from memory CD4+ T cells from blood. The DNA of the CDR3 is TGTGCCAGCAGCCACAATGGAATAGCGGGGGACGAGCAGTTCTTC. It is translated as CASSHNGIAGDEQFF.